These T cell receptor beta chains were read from a single sample in a study of T cells in Graves' hyperthyroidism and ophthalmopathy. MiXCR was run by TCRdb on the multiplex PCR reads, yielding one entry per CDR3 protein. The repertoire holds about 600,000 distinct CDR3 sequences, with about a sixth as singletons. Sequencing input: blood. These receptors were taken from a woman aged 35 to 49 with Graves' ophthalmopathy. Each CDR3 is given with its conserved first and last residue.

J: TRBJ1-2
length: 14
V: TRBV3-1
CDR3: CASSPRGSHYGYTF

J: TRBJ2-7
length: 16
V: TRBV11-2
CDR3: CASSLGGSGSSYEQYF

J: TRBJ1-5
length: 15
V: TRBV6-1
CDR3: CASSSGDSRNQPQHF

J: TRBJ2-7
length: 18
V: TRBV28
CDR3: CASRSGLAGGPSSYEQYF

J: TRBJ2-5
length: 15
V: TRBV5-1
CDR3: CASSWQPGRQETQYF

J: TRBJ1-2
length: 14
V: TRBV2
CDR3: CASSGAGTGGRYTF

J: TRBJ2-3
length: 14
V: TRBV20-1
CDR3: CSAKGGGEVDTQYF

J: TRBJ2-3
length: 15
V: TRBV2
CDR3: CASRSQGVRTDTQYF

J: TRBJ2-2
length: 15
V: TRBV19
CDR3: CASSIAGRSTGELFF

J: TRBJ1-4
length: 16
V: TRBV6-2/TRBV6-3
CDR3: CASSLSGARWDEKLFF

J: TRBJ2-5
length: 14
V: TRBV6-5
CDR3: CASSLLASKETQYF

J: TRBJ1-1
length: 14
V: TRBV3-1
CDR3: CASSQQGNWAEAFF

J: TRBJ2-2
length: 15
V: TRBV10-3
CDR3: CAISESQSNTGELFF

J: TRBJ2-1
length: 13
V: TRBV30
CDR3: CAWSLDALNEQFF

J: TRBJ2-2
length: 15
V: TRBV6-1
CDR3: CASVRDSMLTGELFF

J: TRBJ2-6
length: 18
V: TRBV6-2/TRBV6-3
CDR3: CASSREILRLSGANVLTF

J: TRBJ2-1
length: 12
V: TRBV2
CDR3: CASYSVRFEQFF

J: TRBJ2-1
length: 16
V: TRBV25-1
CDR3: CASQGPVRERGNEQFF

J: TRBJ1-4
length: 14
V: TRBV28
CDR3: CASAEPGTNEKLFF

J: TRBJ1-2
length: 13
V: TRBV2
CDR3: CASSEDLNYGYTF

J: TRBJ2-3
length: 16
V: TRBV27
CDR3: CASSLRDPFFTDTQYF

J: TRBJ2-7
length: 19
V: TRBV14
CDR3: CASSQTHPSGSTLTYEQYF

J: TRBJ2-1
length: 16
V: TRBV5-1
CDR3: CASSWTTGSGGNEQFF

J: TRBJ1-2
length: 14
V: TRBV30
CDR3: CAWSEGAGELCYTF

J: TRBJ2-1
length: 19
V: TRBV20-1
CDR3: CSARVQGGLSGGSYNEQFF

J: TRBJ1-2
length: 13
V: TRBV2
CDR3: CASSESYRVGYTF

J: TRBJ2-7
length: 12
V: TRBV27
CDR3: CASSGTTYEQYF

J: TRBJ1-4
length: 15
V: TRBV7-6
CDR3: CASSLGTGRGEKLFF

J: TRBJ2-2
length: 16
V: TRBV11-2
CDR3: CASSLFGVANTGELFF

J: TRBJ2-7
length: 15
V: TRBV7-2
CDR3: CASSPDRGRFHEQYF

J: TRBJ1-5
length: 13
V: TRBV12-5
CDR3: CASGSTDDQPQHF

J: TRBJ2-5
length: 15
V: TRBV6-2/TRBV6-3
CDR3: CASSGDRGRQETQYF

J: TRBJ1-3
length: 14
V: TRBV20-1
CDR3: CSARGDLSGNTIYF

J: TRBJ2-5
length: 15
V: TRBV6-1
CDR3: CASRLVPGALETQYF

J: TRBJ2-3
length: 16
V: TRBV7-2
CDR3: CASSLMPQSSTDTQYF

J: TRBJ1-5
length: 14
V: TRBV2
CDR3: CASNRGQGTQPQHF

J: TRBJ2-2
length: 16
V: TRBV12-3/TRBV12-4
CDR3: CASSLGGRVGAGELFF

J: TRBJ1-5
length: 14
V: TRBV12-3/TRBV12-4
CDR3: CASRGGDWNQPQHF

J: TRBJ2-3
length: 17
V: TRBV18
CDR3: CASSPARGQGGSDTQYF

J: TRBJ1-1
length: 14
V: TRBV3-1
CDR3: CASSLAITNTEAFF

J: TRBJ2-1
length: 16
V: TRBV3-1
CDR3: CASTSLGGGTYNEQFF

J: TRBJ1-2
length: 12
V: TRBV2
CDR3: CATRTRNYGYTF

J: TRBJ1-6
length: 15
V: TRBV27
CDR3: CASSSTGRYNSPLHF

J: TRBJ2-7
length: 15
V: TRBV2
CDR3: CASSDWERIWGEQYF

J: TRBJ2-6
length: 15
V: TRBV27
CDR3: CASRPTGSGANVLTF

J: TRBJ1-2
length: 14
V: TRBV15
CDR3: CATSRDNGDNGYTF

J: TRBJ2-2
length: 17
V: TRBV7-9
CDR3: CASSQLLSRGYTGELFF

J: TRBJ2-7
length: 16
V: TRBV6-2/TRBV6-3
CDR3: CAITGLAGGPGIEQYF

J: TRBJ2-2
length: 15
V: TRBV28
CDR3: CASSSAPSNTGELFF

J: TRBJ1-1
length: 14
V: TRBV3-1
CDR3: CASSHGARNTEAFF

J: TRBJ2-1
length: 15
V: TRBV27
CDR3: CASSSTSGISRQQFF

J: TRBJ2-3
length: 17
V: TRBV5-1
CDR3: CASSLGGRPPYTDTQYF

J: TRBJ2-3
length: 12
V: TRBV15
CDR3: CATGEGKDTQYF

J: TRBJ2-4
length: 16
V: TRBV7-9
CDR3: CASSATPRAGVNIQYF

J: TRBJ1-3
length: 14
V: TRBV12-3/TRBV12-4
CDR3: CASSRQGSGNTIYF